Each of the 27 T cell receptor beta chains below was sequenced from the same sample in a study of blood T cells in healthy people across ages. A J-beta primer mix and a sample-barcoded 5' primer were used in a second PCR of about 7 to 12 cycles. Via MiXCR, TCRdb re-called the 5' RACE reads, giving one row per CDR3 protein. The table shows around 1.7 million distinct CDR3 sequences, with 25% to 30% occurring only once. Specimen: blood. The receptors here all came from a woman aged 25 to 45 in good health.

This clonotype occurred a few times. One end of the junction does not line up with germline, which may come from a read error. The V call is TRBV12-3 or TRBV12-4, the J call TRBJ1-5; the D is unclear. CDR3 length: 14 amino acids. The chain's CDR3 is CASSYQRSNQPQHF. In DNA, the CDR3 is TGTGCCAGTAGTTACCAAAGGAGCAATCAGCCCCAGCATTTT.

This clonotype has more than one count but fewer than ten. This chain uses TRBV20-1 with TRBJ1-2; D gene ambiguous. CDR1 is DFQATT, CDR2 SNEGSKA, per germline (reference sequence). The CDR3 runs 14 residues. Trimming stripped 1 base from V and 8 bases from J, with 17 bases between. CDR3 nucleotides: TGCAGTGCTAGAGGAGTGGGTCGGAAGAGGGGCTACACCTTC. It specifies CSARGVGRKRGYTF.

This clonotype was seen only a few times. The chain couples TRBV25-1 to TRBJ2-3; D call uncertain. This CDR3 spans 15 amino acids. CDR1 and CDR2 (germline): MGHDK, SYGVNS. The V end lost 3 bases, the J end lost 6 bases, and 16 bases lay between the germline ends. The DNA for the CDR3 is TGTGCCAGCAGTGATGGGCTCTGGCGCGGTGATACGCAGTATTTT. Its protein product is CASSDGLWRGDTQYF.

The J gene is TRBJ2-5, the V gene TRBV11-1; D unclear. Between the trimmed V and J ends, which lost 1 base and 5 bases, there was a span of 17 bases. CDR1 is SGHAT and CDR2 is FQDESV in the germline V gene (reference sequence). This CDR3 is 16 amino acids long. Here the CDR3 reads CASSLGLQVQWETQYF. Written as DNA, the CDR3 is TGTGCCAGCAGCTTAGGTCTGCAGGTCCAGTGGGAGACCCAGTACTTC. Full variable domain (outside the CDR3, taken from reference TRBV11-1 and TRBJ2-5): EAEVAQSPRYKITEKSQAVAFWCDPISGHATLYWYRQILGQGPELLVQFQDESVVDDSQLPKDRFSAERLKGVDSTLKIQPAELGDSAMYLCASSLGLQVQWETQYFGPGTRLLVL.

This clonotype was found a few times. This chain connects TRBV20-1 to TRBJ2-1, with 8 bases matching TRBD2. CDR3 length: 13 amino acids. Germline-derived CDR1 and CDR2 are DFQATT and SNEGSKA (reference sequence). Trimming at V came to 4 bases and at J to 7 bases, leaving 6 bases not matched to a gene. Here the CDR3 DNA reads TGCAGTGCTATAGCGGGAAACAGAAATGAGCAGTTCTTC. As protein: CSAIAGNRNEQFF.

The rearrangement links TRBV29-1 to TRBJ2-3; the match to TRBD1 covers 8 bases. CDR3 length equals 16 residues. The germline V gene encodes CDR1 SQVTM and CDR2 ANQGSEA. The J segment lost 8 bases and the V segment lost 0 bases, leaving 13 bases of the junction unmatched. DNA of the CDR3: TGCAGCGTTGAAGACGGGAGTGACAGGGGACCCGGTACGCAGTATTTT. Its protein is CSVEDGSDRGPGTQYF.

This clonotype has a count of ten or more. The chain is built from TRBV7-2 and TRBJ2-4; D might be TRBD2 (6 bases). Trimming cost V 2 bases and J 8 bases, with 13 bases left between them. CDR3 length equals 14 residues. Germline lookup yields CDR1 SGHTA and CDR2 FQGNSA. The CDR3 DNA reads as TGTGCCAGCAGCTTATCCGGGACTCGACACATTCAGTACTTC. It yields the protein CASSLSGTRHIQYF.

This clonotype was detected a few times. The chain employs TRBV12-3 or TRBV12-4 and TRBJ2-4; 8 bases agree with TRBD2. The closer fit of TRBJ2-7 to the DNA end suggests the J call may be wrong. The CDR3 spans 15 residues. CDR3 sequence (DNA): TGTGCCAGCAGCAAACCGGGACGGGAGGGATTCGAGCAGTACTTC. Translation: CASSKPGREGFEQYF.

Turning to this clonotype: A single base separates this from a much larger clone, so it may be a read error. This chain connects TRBV7-2 to TRBJ2-5; either TRBD1 or TRBD2 may supply D (5 bases each). The last part of the DNA fits TRBJ2-7 better; the J call may be wrong. This CDR3 contains 14 residues. Germline CDR1 and CDR2: SGHTA and FQGNSA. For the CDR3, the DNA is TGTGCCAGCACCGTTCATGGGGCGGGCTACGAGCAGTACTTC. It codes for CASTVHGAGYEQYF.

The rearrangement joins TRBV5-1 to TRBJ2-5, with 7 nucleotides matching TRBD2. CDR3 length: 14 residues. J gave up 12 bases and V 0 bases, and 11 bases lay outside the gene matches. Germline CDR1 SGHRS, CDR2 YFSETQ. The CDR3 bases are TGCGCCAGCAGCTTGGAGACGACTAGCCAGTTAAAGTACTTC. Translating it yields CASSLETTSQLKYF.

The chain links TRBV12-3 or TRBV12-4 to TRBJ2-5, with D perhaps TRBD1 (5 bases). The germline V and J ends were trimmed by 2 bases and 11 bases, with 15 bases remaining between them. The CDR3 spans 13 residues. The CDR3 is CASSLSMQGEQYF. DNA for the CDR3: TGTGCCAGCAGTTTATCCATGCAGGGTGAGCAGTACTTC.

This chain joins TRBV7-9 and TRBJ1-1; 8 nucleotides line up with TRBD1. The CDR3 extends over 15 amino acids. With V trimmed by 5 bases and J by 0 bases, 5 bases remained unmatched. Germline CDR1 and CDR2: SEHNR and FQNEAQ (reference sequence). The CDR3 sequence: CASSAAGGVNTEAFF. The CDR3, as DNA: TGTGCCAGCAGCGCTGCAGGGGGCGTGAACACTGAAGCTTTCTTT.

Comments on this clonotype: Germline is not matched at one junction end, which may reflect a read error. This chain uses TRBV6-2 or TRBV6-3 with TRBJ2-3; D remains unclear. Germline assignment: CDR1 MNHEY and CDR2 SVGEGT. This CDR3 is built from 13 residues. CDR3 DNA: TGTGCCAACAGTCGAAACCCCCGGGATACGCAGTATTTT. Residues: CANSRNPRDTQYF.

Many counts were recorded for this clonotype. This chain joins TRBV12-3 or TRBV12-4 and TRBJ2-1, with 10 bases that match TRBD2. Trimming took 8 bases from V and 7 from J; bases not matched to a gene: 8. This CDR3 has 14 residues. CDR3 in amino acids: CASVASGSRNEQFF. CDR3 sequence (DNA): TGTGCCAGCGTGGCTAGCGGGAGTAGGAATGAGCAGTTCTTC.

In regard to this clonotype: A junction end diverges from the germline sequence, so it may reflect a read error. CDR3 DNA: TGTGCCGGCAGTTTTGAAGGCGAGTACGAGCAGTACTTC. Translating it yields CAGSFEGEYEQYF. The rearrangement joins TRBV12-3 or TRBV12-4 to TRBJ2-7; the D is unclear. This CDR3 is 13 amino acids long.

The chain joins TRBV28 to TRBJ2-1, with TRBD2 matching over 8 bases. V shed 6 bases, J shed 8 bases, and the junction held 12 bases outside the gene matches. CDR1 and CDR2 from the germline V gene are MDHEN and SYDVKM. The CDR3 covers 15 residues. This CDR3 reads CASRPGGTSEDEQFF. CDR3 nucleotides: TGTGCCAGCAGGCCCGGGGGGACTAGTGAGGATGAGCAGTTCTTC.

This clonotype appeared once. The chain employs TRBV5-1 and TRBJ2-1; D gene uncertain. Trimming removed 4 bases from V and 8 bases from J, with 13 bases in between. The CDR3 spans 13 residues. Germline lookup yields CDR1 SGHRS and CDR2 YFSETQ. The CDR3: CASSPMWADEQFF. The DNA for the CDR3 is TGCGCCAGCAGCCCAATGTGGGCCGATGAGCAGTTCTTC.

The V and J genes are TRBV28 and TRBJ1-2; no reliable D call. This CDR3 region has 12 residues. CDR1 and CDR2 from the germline V gene are MDHEN and SYDVKM. V was trimmed by 5 bases and J by 8 bases, leaving 12 bases between them. CDR3 bases: TGTGCCAGCAGTCAAAGCCCTCACGGCTACACCTTC. Translation: CASSQSPHGYTF.

This clonotype was counted at least ten times. J is TRBJ2-3 and V is TRBV6-2 or TRBV6-3; 8 nucleotides line up with TRBD2. The CDR3 runs 15 residues. Germline-derived CDR1 and CDR2 are MNHEY and SVGEGT. V gave up 6 bases and J gave up 0 bases; unmatched junction bases: 5. The CDR3 DNA reads as TGTGCCAGCAGCCGACTAGCGCATAGCACAGATACGCAGTATTTT. Its translation: CASSRLAHSTDTQYF.

This clonotype was observed at least ten times. The rearrangement links TRBV7-9 to TRBJ2-1, with D perhaps TRBD2 (6 bases). The germline gives CDR1 SEHNR, CDR2 FQNEAQ (reference sequence). The CDR3 runs 13 residues. The V and J ends lost 1 base and 8 bases respectively, with 9 bases between them. Here the CDR3 DNA reads TGTGCCAGCAGCTTAGTGGCTAGCGATGAGCAGTTCTTC. It codes for CASSLVASDEQFF.

The table lists this clonotype with a few counts. This chain uses TRBV12-5 with TRBJ1-5; no firm D call. Trimming removed 5 bases from V and 3 bases from J, with 5 bases in between. The CDR3 runs to 12 residues. In germline, CDR1 is LGHNT, CDR2 FRNRAP. The CDR3 loop is CASGRDNQPQHF. Written as DNA, the CDR3 is TGTGCTAGTGGTCGCGACAATCAGCCCCAGCATTTT.

This clonotype has ten or more counts. The CDR3 region is CSVGPGETQYF. In DNA, the CDR3 is TGCAGCGTTGGGCCAGGAGAGACCCAGTACTTC. The rearrangement links TRBV29-1 to TRBJ2-5; the D is unclear. This CDR3 contains 11 residues. Trimming removed 4 bases at V and 4 bases at J, with 7 bases between. The V gene's germline CDR1 is SQVTM and CDR2 ANQGSEA.

A few counts support this clonotype. The rearrangement uses TRBV6-2 or TRBV6-3 and TRBJ1-5, with unresolved D. CDR3 length: 15 residues. V was cut by 2 bases and J by 6 bases, with 14 bases left in between. Per germline, CDR1 MNHEY and CDR2 SVGEGT. The CDR3 DNA sequence: TGTGCCAGCAGTTACCTAGAGGGAGCAGCTCAGCCCCAGCATTTT. This codes for CASSYLEGAAQPQHF.

The CDR3 nucleotides are TGTGCCAGCAGCTCATCCCCTGGCGGGGGGTACTCCTACGAGCAGTACTTC. It specifies CASSSSPGGGYSYEQYF. V gene TRBV7-8 combines with J gene TRBJ2-7, with 8 bases that match TRBD2. The CDR3 loop spans 17 amino acids. The germline gives CDR1 SGHVS, CDR2 FQNEAQ. J lost 0 bases, V lost 4 bases, and 11 bases had no gene match.

This clonotype appeared many times. The DNA for the CDR3 is TGTGCCAGCAGCCCAACCGACATTTCAGCGCAGTACTTC. Its protein is CASSPTDISAQYF. The chain employs TRBV12-3 or TRBV12-4 and TRBJ2-7; no reliable D call. The CDR3 has 13 amino acids. V lost 6 bases and J lost 9, with 18 bases in between.

The chain recombines TRBV30 with TRBJ1-5; 8 nucleotides match TRBD1. There are 14 residues in the CDR3. The V segment lost 3 bases and the J segment 4 bases; nucleotides outside the gene matches: 5. Germline values: CDR1 GTSNPN, CDR2 SVGIG (reference sequence). Here the CDR3 reads CAWSPGQANQPQHF. The CDR3 nucleotides read TGTGCCTGGAGCCCGGGACAGGCGAATCAGCCCCAGCATTTT.

This clonotype has only a few counts. The chain employs TRBV12-5 and TRBJ2-2; D is possibly TRBD1 (5 bases). The CDR3 loop spans 13 amino acids. Germline V gene sequence: CDR1 LGHNT, CDR2 FRNRAP. V lost 2 bases and J lost 6, with 7 bases in between. The CDR3 here is CASGLQGAGELFF. The CDR3 DNA is TGTGCTAGTGGTTTGCAGGGCGCCGGGGAGCTGTTTTTT.